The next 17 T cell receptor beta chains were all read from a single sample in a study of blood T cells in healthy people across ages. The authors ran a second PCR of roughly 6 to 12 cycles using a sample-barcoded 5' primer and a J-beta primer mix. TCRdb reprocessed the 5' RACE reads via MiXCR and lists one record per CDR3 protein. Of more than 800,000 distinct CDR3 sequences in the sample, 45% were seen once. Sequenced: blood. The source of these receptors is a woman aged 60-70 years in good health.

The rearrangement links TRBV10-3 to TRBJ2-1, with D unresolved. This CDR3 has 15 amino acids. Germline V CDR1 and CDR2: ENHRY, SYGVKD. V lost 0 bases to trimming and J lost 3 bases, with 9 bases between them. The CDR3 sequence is CAISESGHFYNEQFF. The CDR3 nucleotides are TGTGCCATCAGTGAGTCAGGGCATTTCTACAATGAGCAGTTCTTC.

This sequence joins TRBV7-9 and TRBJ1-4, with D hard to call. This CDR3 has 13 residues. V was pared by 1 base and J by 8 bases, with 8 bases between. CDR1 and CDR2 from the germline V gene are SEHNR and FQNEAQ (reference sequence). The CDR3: CASSLVLEEKLFF. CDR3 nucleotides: TGTGCCAGCAGCTTAGTCTTAGAGGAAAAACTGTTTTTT.

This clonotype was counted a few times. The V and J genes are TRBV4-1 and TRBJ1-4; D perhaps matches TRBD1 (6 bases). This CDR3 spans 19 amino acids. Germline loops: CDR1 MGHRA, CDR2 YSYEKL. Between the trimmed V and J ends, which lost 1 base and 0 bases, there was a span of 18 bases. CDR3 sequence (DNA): TGCGCCAGCAGCCAAGTGGTCGGGGGGCGCGCGGCAACTAATGAAAAACTGTTTTTT. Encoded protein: CASSQVVGGRAATNEKLFF.

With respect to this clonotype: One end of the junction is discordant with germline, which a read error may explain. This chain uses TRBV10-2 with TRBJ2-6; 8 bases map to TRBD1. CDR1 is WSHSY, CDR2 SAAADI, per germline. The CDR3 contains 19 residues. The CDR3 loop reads CASSERGGTGRSGANALTF. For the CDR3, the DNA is TGCGCCAGCAGTGAGCGCGGCGGGACAGGTAGATCTGGGGCCAACGCCCTGACTTTC.

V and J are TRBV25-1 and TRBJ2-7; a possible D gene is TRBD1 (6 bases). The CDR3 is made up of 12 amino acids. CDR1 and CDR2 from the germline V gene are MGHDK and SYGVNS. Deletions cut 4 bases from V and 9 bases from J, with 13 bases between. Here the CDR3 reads CASSAMRGGQYF. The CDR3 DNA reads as TGTGCCAGCAGTGCGATGAGAGGGGGGCAGTACTTC.

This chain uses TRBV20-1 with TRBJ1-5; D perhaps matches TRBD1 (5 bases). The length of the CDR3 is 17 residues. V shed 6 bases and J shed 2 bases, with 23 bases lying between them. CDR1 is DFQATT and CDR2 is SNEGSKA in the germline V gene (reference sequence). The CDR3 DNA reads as TGCAGTGCCCGGCGGGGCAGGGCTGGTAGAGGCAATCAGCCCCAGCATTTT. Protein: CSARRGRAGRGNQPQHF.

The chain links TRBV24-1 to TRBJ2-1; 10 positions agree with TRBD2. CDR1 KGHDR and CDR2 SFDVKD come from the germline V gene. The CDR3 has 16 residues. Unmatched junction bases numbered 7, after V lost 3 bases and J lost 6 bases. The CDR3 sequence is CATSDPGTSEGNEQFF. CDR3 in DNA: TGTGCCACCAGTGATCCGGGGACTAGCGAGGGCAATGAGCAGTTCTTC.

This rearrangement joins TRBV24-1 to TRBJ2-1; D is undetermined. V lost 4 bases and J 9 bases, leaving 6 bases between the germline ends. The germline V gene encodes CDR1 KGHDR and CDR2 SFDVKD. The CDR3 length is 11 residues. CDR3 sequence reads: CATSEGSEQFF. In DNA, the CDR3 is TGTGCCACCAGTGAGGGTAGTGAGCAGTTCTTC.

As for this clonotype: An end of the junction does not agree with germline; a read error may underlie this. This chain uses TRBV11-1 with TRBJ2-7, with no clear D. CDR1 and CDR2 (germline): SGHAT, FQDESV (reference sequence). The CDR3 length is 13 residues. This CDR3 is CTSSAAFAYEQYF. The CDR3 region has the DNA TGTACCAGCAGCGCAGCTTTCGCCTACGAGCAGTACTTC. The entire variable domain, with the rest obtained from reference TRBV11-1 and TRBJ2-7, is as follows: EAEVAQSPRYKITEKSQAVAFWCDPISGHATLYWYRQILGQGPELLVQFQDESVVDDSQLPKDRFSAERLKGVDSTLKIQPAELGDSAMYLCTSSAAFAYEQYFGPGTRLTVT.

CDR3 DNA: TGCGCCAGCAGCTTATCAGGTAGCGGCCCAACAGATACGCAGTATTTT. It translates to CASSLSGSGPTDTQYF. This rearrangement joins TRBV5-1 to TRBJ2-3, with D tentatively TRBD2 (6 bases). Trimming removed 2 bases from V and 3 bases from J, with 16 bases in between. The germline CDR1 and CDR2 sequences are SGHRS and YFSETQ. The CDR3 is 16 amino acids.

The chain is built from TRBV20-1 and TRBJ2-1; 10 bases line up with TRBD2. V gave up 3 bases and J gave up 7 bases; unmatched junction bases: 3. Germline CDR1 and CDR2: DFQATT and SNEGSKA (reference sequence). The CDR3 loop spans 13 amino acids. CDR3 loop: CSASGLAANEQFF. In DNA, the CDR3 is TGCAGTGCTAGCGGACTAGCGGCAAATGAGCAGTTCTTC.

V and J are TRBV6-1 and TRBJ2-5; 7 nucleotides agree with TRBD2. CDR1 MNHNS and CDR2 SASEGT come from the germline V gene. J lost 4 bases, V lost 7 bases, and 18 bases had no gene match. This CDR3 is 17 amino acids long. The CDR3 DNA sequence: TGTGCCAGCACCAGGTCTGGGGCGGGAGAGGGGTTAGAGACCCAGTACTTC. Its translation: CASTRSGAGEGLETQYF.

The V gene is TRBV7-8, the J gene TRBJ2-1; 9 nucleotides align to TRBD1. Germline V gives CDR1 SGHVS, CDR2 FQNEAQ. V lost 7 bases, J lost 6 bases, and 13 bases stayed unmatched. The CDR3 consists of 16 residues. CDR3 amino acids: CASTAHPGTGFNEQFF. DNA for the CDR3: TGTGCCAGCACCGCACACCCCGGGACAGGGTTCAATGAGCAGTTCTTC.

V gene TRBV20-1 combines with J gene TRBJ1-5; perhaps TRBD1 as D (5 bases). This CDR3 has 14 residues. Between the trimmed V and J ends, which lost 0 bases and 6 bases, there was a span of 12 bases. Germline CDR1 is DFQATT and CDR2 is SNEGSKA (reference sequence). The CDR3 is CSARDDRYGQPQHF. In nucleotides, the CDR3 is TGCAGTGCTAGAGACGACAGATACGGTCAGCCCCAGCATTTT.

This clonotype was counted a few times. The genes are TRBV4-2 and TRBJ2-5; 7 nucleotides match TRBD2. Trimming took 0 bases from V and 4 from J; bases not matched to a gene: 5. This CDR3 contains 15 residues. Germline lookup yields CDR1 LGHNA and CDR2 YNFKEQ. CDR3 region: CASSQDFGGGETQYF. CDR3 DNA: TGTGCCAGCAGCCAAGATTTTGGGGGGGGAGAGACCCAGTACTTC.

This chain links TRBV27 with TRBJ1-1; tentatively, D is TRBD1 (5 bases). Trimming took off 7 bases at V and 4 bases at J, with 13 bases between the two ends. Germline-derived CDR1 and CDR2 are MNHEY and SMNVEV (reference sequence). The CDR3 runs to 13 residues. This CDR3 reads CASMPDGGTEAFF. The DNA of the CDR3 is TGTGCCAGCATGCCAGACGGGGGCACTGAAGCTTTCTTT.

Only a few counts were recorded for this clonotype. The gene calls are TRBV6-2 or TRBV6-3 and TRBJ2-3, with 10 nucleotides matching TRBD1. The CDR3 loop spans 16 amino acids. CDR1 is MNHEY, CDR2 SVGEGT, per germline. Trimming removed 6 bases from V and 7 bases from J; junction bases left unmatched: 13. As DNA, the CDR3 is TGTGCCAGCAGCCAGATTCCGACAGGGGGCCTACATACGCAGTATTTT. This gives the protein CASSQIPTGGLHTQYF.